This TCR beta chain derives from a study of OX40 agonist ivuxolimab in advanced cancers. A word on this clone: Its antigen remains unidentified.

TCRdb's copy holds only in-frame clones and misses some; the assay was immunoSEQ multiplex PCR. The sample includes about 40,000 clones, roughly 82% of them seen just once. Study results and caveats: Both CD4+ and CD8+ T cell populations in blood had undergone clonal expansion by week 6 at 0.1 to 3.0 mg/kg.

This CDR3 has 13 residues. The V end was cut by 1 base, the J end by 8 bases, with 11 bases between. Germline CDR1 is GTSNPN and CDR2 is SVGIG (reference sequence). The origin of this receptor is an adult with an advanced solid tumor such as melanoma, head and neck, liver or kidney cancer. The source material was CD4+ or CD8+ T cells sorted from blood, sampled in a trial of the OX40 agonist ivuxolimab. The rearrangement uses TRBV30 and TRBJ2-2; D may be TRBD1 (6 bases). The CDR3 nucleotides are TGTGCCTGGAGTGGGCAGGGGAAGGGGGAGCTGTTTTTT. Translated, it gives CAWSGQGKGELFF.